A single sample gave rise to the 10 T cell receptor beta chains below, sequenced in a study of shared clonotypes between healthy human individuals. This table comes from immunoSEQ multiplex PCR, and its TCRdb copy is limited to in-frame clones, with some not included. The repertoire includes 950,000 to 1,100,000 clones, around four fifths of them detected once, and about 1.4% sits in the top ten. The sequenced material came from memory CD4+ T cells sorted from blood. Specified subset: CD45RA-negative fraction. These receptors originate from a young man in good health.

This chain connects TRBV7-2 to TRBJ2-2, with 8 bases lining up with TRBD1. The CDR3 has 17 residues. Germline CDR1 reads SGHTA; CDR2 reads FQGNSA. After removal of 10 bases from V and 1 base from J, the junction contained 14 bases not matched to a gene. CDR3 in DNA: TGTGCCATCCCCAAAAACACAGGGGGGAGGAACACCGGGGAGCTGTTTTTT. It yields the protein CAIPKNTGGRNTGELFF. The variable domain in full, completed from reference TRBV7-2 and TRBJ2-2, reads GAGVSQSPSNKVTEKGKDVELRCDPISGHTALYWYRQSLGQGLEFLIYFQGNSAPDKSGLPSDRFSAERTGGSVSTLTIQRTQQEDSAVYLCAIPKNTGGRNTGELFFGEGSRLTVL.

This chain connects TRBV5-6 to TRBJ1-4; TRBD1 is a possible D gene (5 bases). Germline V gene lookup returns CDR1 SGHDT and CDR2 YYEEEE. The V gene lost 3 bases and the J gene lost 10 bases, with 16 bases spanning the gap. This CDR3 spans 14 amino acids. The CDR3 loop is CASSSYGGKGKLFF. CDR3 DNA sequence: TGTGCCAGCAGCTCGTACGGGGGGAAGGGAAAACTGTTTTTT.

The chain carries TRBV29-1 and TRBJ2-7; D may correspond to TRBD1 or TRBD2 (5 bases each). The V gene's germline CDR1 is SQVTM and CDR2 ANQGSEA. V was trimmed by 6 bases and J by 5 bases, leaving 17 bases between them. There are 13 residues in the CDR3. The CDR3, as DNA: TGCAGCGTCCTGGGACGTCTCAAGAACGAGCAGTACTTC. It specifies CSVLGRLKNEQYF.

CDR3 coding DNA: TGTGCCAGCAGCTTAAAGGGGGGCTCTGGGCAGCCCCAGCATTTT. Residues: CASSLKGGSGQPQHF. The chain employs TRBV7-8 and TRBJ1-5; TRBD1 might be the D (6 bases). V lost 2 bases and J 7 bases, leaving 15 bases between the germline ends. Germline CDR1 is SGHVS and CDR2 is FQNEAQ. This CDR3 comprises 15 residues. Complete variable domain (other parts from reference TRBV7-8 and TRBJ1-5): GAGVSQSPRYKVAKRGQDVALRCDPISGHVSLFWYQQALGQGPEFLTYFQNEAQLDKSGLPSDRFFAERPEGSVSTLKIQRTQQEDSAVYLCASSLKGGSGQPQHFGDGTRLSIL.

The chain employs TRBV7-9 and TRBJ2-1, with TRBD2 matching 10 bases. V lost 5 bases to trimming and J lost 0 bases; unmatched junction nucleotides: 4. The CDR3 is made up of 16 amino acids. Germline values: CDR1 SEHNR, CDR2 FQNEAQ (reference sequence). The CDR3: CASSAGTSVSYNEQFF. The CDR3 DNA sequence: TGTGCCAGCAGCGCGGGGACTAGCGTCTCCTACAATGAGCAGTTCTTC.

The V and J genes are TRBV6-4 and TRBJ2-7, with 10 bases matching TRBD2. This CDR3 is 21 amino acids long. Germline CDR1 MRHNA, CDR2 SNTAGT. The J segment lost 5 bases and the V segment lost 2 bases, leaving 24 bases of the junction unmatched. The CDR3 loop is CASSDPRKVSSGGRLYNEQYF. In DNA form, the CDR3 reads TGTGCCAGCAGTGACCCTCGAAAGGTCTCTAGCGGGGGCCGATTATATAACGAGCAGTACTTC.

This clone was found a few times. The CDR3 here is CASTSGQGYEQYF. The CDR3 DNA sequence: TGTGCCAGCACGTCTGGACAGGGCTACGAGCAGTACTTC. J is TRBJ2-7 and V is TRBV7-9, with TRBD1 matching over 8 bases. Looked up from germline, CDR1 is SEHNR and CDR2 is FQNEAQ (reference sequence). Germline trimming cut 7 bases from V and 3 bases from J; bases unmatched to any gene: 5. CDR3 length equals 13 residues.

V usage is TRBV10-3 and J usage is TRBJ2-7; perhaps TRBD2 as D (5 bases). With 1 base removed from V and 4 bases from J, the gap between germline ends came to 8 bases. Germline CDR1 and CDR2: ENHRY and SYGVKD. This CDR3 has 13 amino acids. CDR3 amino acids: CAISEFSEYEQYF. CDR3 in DNA: TGTGCCATCAGTGAGTTTAGCGAATACGAGCAGTACTTC.

This clone was seen only once. The genes are TRBV5-4 and TRBJ1-2, with D unresolved. CDR1 is SGHNT, CDR2 YYREEE, per germline (reference sequence). The germline V and J ends were trimmed by 2 bases and 4 bases, with 12 bases remaining between them. The CDR3 extends over 14 amino acids. The CDR3 DNA reads as TGTGCCAGCAGCTTCGCCTTAAGCCCCTATGGCTACACCTTC. Amino acid sequence: CASSFALSPYGYTF. Full variable domain (outside the CDR3, taken from reference TRBV5-4 and TRBJ1-2): ETGVTQSPTHLIKTRGQQVTLRCSSQSGHNTVSWYQQALGQGPQFIFQYYREEENGRGNFPPRFSGLQFPNYSSELNVNALELDDSALYLCASSFALSPYGYTFGSGTRLTVV.

Concerning this clone itself: The sample contains more than one DNA sequence encoding this CDR3. V gene TRBV5-8 combines with J gene TRBJ1-2; TRBD1 might be the D (6 bases). V lost 1 base to trimming and J lost 4 bases, with 8 bases between them. The CDR3 covers 13 residues. Germline V gene sequence: CDR1 SGHTS, CDR2 YDEGEE. The CDR3 loop is CASSLSGVYGYTF. CDR3 nucleotide sequence: TGTGCCAGCAGCTTGTCAGGGGTCTATGGCTACACCTTC.